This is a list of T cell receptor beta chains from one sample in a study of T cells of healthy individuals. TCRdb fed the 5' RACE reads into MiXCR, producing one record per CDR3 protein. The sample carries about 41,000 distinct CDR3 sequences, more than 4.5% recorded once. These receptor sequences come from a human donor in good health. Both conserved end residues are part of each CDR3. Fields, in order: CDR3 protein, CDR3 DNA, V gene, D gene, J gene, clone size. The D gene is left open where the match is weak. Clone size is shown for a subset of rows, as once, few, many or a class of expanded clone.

CDR3 protein: CASSLAQGSGYF
CDR3 DNA: TGTGCCAGCAGCTTAGCCCAGGGTTCCGGGTACTTC
V gene: TRBV7-9
D gene: -
J gene: TRBJ2-7
clone size: many

CDR3 protein: CASASASGGLGTDTQYF
CDR3 DNA: TGCGCCAGCGCGAGCGCTAGCGGGGGGCTTGGCACAGATACGCAGTATTTT
V gene: TRBV4-1
D gene: TRBD2
J gene: TRBJ2-3
clone size: many

CDR3 protein: CASIGLSSYEQYF
CDR3 DNA: TGTGCCAGCATTGGGTTGAGCTCCTACGAGCAGTACTTC
V gene: TRBV2
D gene: -
J gene: TRBJ2-7
clone size: few

CDR3 protein: CASSLGQENQPQHF
CDR3 DNA: TGTGCCAGCAGTTTGGGACAGGAAAATCAGCCCCAGCATTTT
V gene: TRBV6-2/TRBV6-3
D gene: TRBD1
J gene: TRBJ1-5
clone size: few

CDR3 protein: CASSFRGGNSPLHF
CDR3 DNA: TGTGCCAGCAGTTTTCGGGGGGGGAATTCACCCCTCCACTTT
V gene: TRBV27
D gene: -
J gene: TRBJ1-6
clone size: -

CDR3 protein: CASSDLQGTGNTIYF
CDR3 DNA: TGTGCCAGCAGTGACTTACAGGGAACTGGAAACACCATATATTTT
V gene: TRBV25-1
D gene: -
J gene: TRBJ1-3
clone size: many

CDR3 protein: CSARDRLSNQPQHF
CDR3 DNA: TGCAGTGCTAGAGACCGACTGAGCAATCAGCCCCAGCATTTT
V gene: TRBV20-1
D gene: -
J gene: TRBJ1-5
clone size: many

CDR3 protein: CASSAGTGRVDGYTF
CDR3 DNA: TGTGCCAGCAGCGCCGGGACAGGGCGTGTTGATGGCTACACCTTC
V gene: TRBV2
D gene: TRBD1
J gene: TRBJ1-2
clone size: few

CDR3 protein: CSAVNGDRGIDEQYF
CDR3 DNA: TGCAGTGCTGTTAACGGGGACAGGGGCATCGACGAGCAGTACTTC
V gene: TRBV20-1
D gene: TRBD1
J gene: TRBJ2-7
clone size: many

CDR3 protein: CATSDPGLAGGFYNEQFF
CDR3 DNA: TGTGCCACCAGTGATCCGGGACTAGCGGGAGGCTTCTACAATGAGCAGTTCTTC
V gene: TRBV24-1
D gene: TRBD2
J gene: TRBJ2-1
clone size: -

CDR3 protein: CASSAGPGLAVYNEQFF
CDR3 DNA: TGTGCCAGCAGCGCCGGACCGGGACTAGCGGTCTACAATGAGCAGTTCTTC
V gene: TRBV9
D gene: TRBD2
J gene: TRBJ2-1
clone size: few

CDR3 protein: CASSQVAGYNSPLHF
CDR3 DNA: TGTGCCAGCAGCCAAGTGGCAGGGTATAATTCACCCCTCCACTTT
V gene: TRBV3-1
D gene: -
J gene: TRBJ1-6
clone size: many

CDR3 protein: CASSAGPGSEQYF
CDR3 DNA: TGTGCCAGCAGCGCGGGGCCGGGGAGTGAGCAGTACTTC
V gene: TRBV9
D gene: -
J gene: TRBJ2-7
clone size: -

CDR3 protein: CASSYSGPGRQKLFF
CDR3 DNA: TGTGCCAGCAGTTACTCGGGTCCCGGGAGGCAAAAACTGTTTTTT
V gene: TRBV6-5
D gene: -
J gene: TRBJ1-4
clone size: many

CDR3 protein: CASSQVDGGDRGNYGYTF
CDR3 DNA: TGCGCCAGCAGCCAAGTCGACGGCGGGGACAGGGGGAACTATGGCTACACCTTC
V gene: TRBV4-1
D gene: TRBD1
J gene: TRBJ1-2
clone size: many

CDR3 protein: CASSRGGSSPLHF
CDR3 DNA: TGTGCCAGCAGTCGGGGCGGCTCTTCACCCCTCCACTTT
V gene: TRBV27
D gene: -
J gene: TRBJ1-6
clone size: many

CDR3 protein: CANSPGGTSGAPSFF
CDR3 DNA: TGTGCCAACTCACCGGGCGGGACTAGCGGAGCCCCTTCGTTCTTC
V gene: TRBV18
D gene: TRBD2
J gene: TRBJ2-5
clone size: -

CDR3 protein: CASSVAWGNTEAFF
CDR3 DNA: TGTGCCAGCAGCGTAGCTTGGGGGAACACTGAAGCTTTCTTT
V gene: TRBV9
D gene: -
J gene: TRBJ1-1
clone size: many

CDR3 protein: CASSKGQGNYGYNF
CDR3 DNA: TGTGCCAGCAGTAAAGGGCAGGGGAACTATGGCTACAACTTC
V gene: TRBV25-1
D gene: -
J gene: TRBJ1-2
clone size: -

CDR3 protein: CASSQVVWAPQETQYF
CDR3 DNA: TGTGCCAGCAGCCAAGTCGTCTGGGCGCCACAAGAGACCCAGTACTTC
V gene: TRBV3-2
D gene: -
J gene: TRBJ2-5
clone size: few

CDR3 protein: CASSLGANTEAFF
CDR3 DNA: TGTGCCAGCAGCTTAGGGGCGAACACTGAAGCTTTCTTT
V gene: TRBV7-6
D gene: -
J gene: TRBJ1-1
clone size: many

CDR3 protein: CASSRVGTFEQYF
CDR3 DNA: TGTGCCAGCAGCCGGGTGGGCACTTTCGAGCAGTACTTC
V gene: TRBV12-3/TRBV12-4
D gene: -
J gene: TRBJ2-7
clone size: many

CDR3 protein: CASTRYNEQFF
CDR3 DNA: TGTGCCAGCACCCGCTACAATGAGCAGTTCTTC
V gene: TRBV13
D gene: -
J gene: TRBJ2-1
clone size: -

CDR3 protein: CASSLGDRDKETQYF
CDR3 DNA: TGTGCCAGCAGCTTAGGCGACAGAGATAAAGAGACCCAGTACTTC
V gene: TRBV7-3
D gene: -
J gene: TRBJ2-5
clone size: many

CDR3 protein: CASSQGLGRPLGTEAFF
CDR3 DNA: TGTGCCAGCAGCCAAGGGTTGGGCCGCCCATTGGGCACTGAAGCTTTCTTT
V gene: TRBV14
D gene: -
J gene: TRBJ1-1
clone size: many

CDR3 protein: CASSLVGTNTEAFF
CDR3 DNA: TGCGCCAGCAGCTTGGTGGGGACAAACACTGAAGCTTTCTTT
V gene: TRBV5-1
D gene: -
J gene: TRBJ1-1
clone size: many

CDR3 protein: CASHENSNQPQHF
CDR3 DNA: TGTGCCAGCCATGAAAATAGCAATCAGCCCCAGCATTTT
V gene: TRBV2
D gene: -
J gene: TRBJ1-5
clone size: many

CDR3 protein: CASSSGSGGRPDTQYF
CDR3 DNA: TGTGCCAGCAGCTCAGGGTCTGGGGGGAGGCCAGATACGCAGTATTTT
V gene: TRBV7-9
D gene: -
J gene: TRBJ2-3
clone size: -

CDR3 protein: CASLPGYGDTDTQYF
CDR3 DNA: TGCGCCAGCCTTCCAGGGTACGGGGACACAGATACGCAGTATTTT
V gene: TRBV23-1
D gene: -
J gene: TRBJ2-3
clone size: many

CDR3 protein: CSVEIGPVEAFF
CDR3 DNA: TGCAGCGTTGAAATAGGACCGGTTGAAGCTTTCTTT
V gene: TRBV29-1
D gene: -
J gene: TRBJ1-1
clone size: many

CDR3 protein: CASSLGGGAPSHIQYF
CDR3 DNA: TGTGCCAGCAGCTTAGGAGGCGGGGCCCCAAGTCACATTCAGTACTTC
V gene: TRBV7-2
D gene: -
J gene: TRBJ2-4
clone size: -

CDR3 protein: CASSRTVNQPQHF
CDR3 DNA: TGTGCCAGCAGTCGGACGGTTAATCAGCCCCAGCATTTT
V gene: TRBV6-5
D gene: -
J gene: TRBJ1-5
clone size: many

CDR3 protein: CASSPGTSGRLRGNEQFF
CDR3 DNA: TGTGCCAGCTCACCCGGGACTAGCGGGAGGTTGAGGGGCAATGAGCAGTTCTTC
V gene: TRBV18
D gene: TRBD2
J gene: TRBJ2-1
clone size: many

CDR3 protein: CASSRGPNTGELFF
CDR3 DNA: TGTGCCAGCAGCAGGGGGCCGAACACCGGGGAGCTGTTTTTT
V gene: TRBV5-5
D gene: TRBD1
J gene: TRBJ2-2
clone size: many

CDR3 protein: CASSQDQVSGTDTQYF
CDR3 DNA: TGTGCCAGCAGCCAAGATCAGGTTAGCGGTACAGATACGCAGTATTTT
V gene: TRBV14
D gene: -
J gene: TRBJ2-3
clone size: many

CDR3 protein: CASSEDGTYNEQFF
CDR3 DNA: TGTGCCAGCAGTGAAGATGGGACCTACAATGAGCAGTTCTTC
V gene: TRBV2
D gene: -
J gene: TRBJ2-1
clone size: many

CDR3 protein: CASSFRGNEKLFF
CDR3 DNA: TGTGCCAGCAGTTTTAGGGGGAATGAAAAACTGTTTTTT
V gene: TRBV6-6
D gene: -
J gene: TRBJ1-4
clone size: many